Listed here is a single TCR beta chain. A much larger clone differs by one base, so this may be a read error. The data derive from a study of glioma-infiltrating T cells. TCR alpha and beta CDR3 regions were amplified from RNA using iRepertoire nested multiplex PCR. Tissue mRNA or PBMC total RNA, 100-400 ng, went into one-step reverse transcription and amplification. MiXCR was run by TCRdb on the multiplex PCR reads, yielding one entry per CDR3 protein. The sample includes fewer than 250,000 distinct CDR3 sequences, over 25% of them seen just once. The specimen was glioma tissue, nonneoplastic brain tissue, or PBMCs (not recorded which). This sequence originates from a human donor with low-grade glioma or glioblastoma, undergoing nonglioma brain surgery, or in good health (not recorded which).

The CDR3 spells CASSQGTSGRDTGTQYF. In DNA, the CDR3 is TGCGCCAGCAGCCAAGGGACTAGCGGGAGGGACACAGGTACGCAGTATTTT. The chain couples TRBV4-3 to TRBJ2-3, with TRBD2 matching 15 bases. This CDR3 spans 17 amino acids. Germline loops: CDR1 LGHNA, CDR2 YSLEER.